The 22 T cell receptor beta chains below were found in one sample sequenced in a study of blood T cells in healthy people across ages. For the second PCR, which ran for about 7 to 11 cycles, a sample-barcoded 5' primer and a J-beta primer mix were used. A single record per CDR3 protein comes from TCRdb applying MiXCR to the 5' RACE reads. In the table there are 1.5 million or so distinct CDR3 sequences, approximately 42% of which are singletons. Material for sequencing was blood. The origin of the receptors is a woman aged 18-29 years in good health.

This chain links TRBV3-1 with TRBJ2-7, with TRBD2 as a possible D gene (5 bases). Germline CDR1 is LGHDT and CDR2 is YNNKEL (reference sequence). The germline V and J ends were trimmed by 6 bases and 0 bases, with 15 bases remaining between them. The CDR3 consists of 15 residues. CDR3 sequence reads: CASSEGLASSYEQYF. DNA for the CDR3: TGTGCCAGCAGTGAAGGACTTGCCAGCTCCTACGAGCAGTACTTC.

The chain carries TRBV4-1 and TRBJ2-1; D uncertain. V gave up 1 base and J gave up 8 bases, with 9 bases separating them. This CDR3 comprises 13 residues. From germline, CDR1 is MGHRA and CDR2 YSYEKL. DNA for the CDR3: TGCGCCAGCAGCCAAGCGCTGGTGGATGAGCAGTTCTTC. Its translation: CASSQALVDEQFF.

The rearrangement uses TRBV4-3 and TRBJ2-1, with D possibly being TRBD2 (5 bases). The CDR3 is 13 amino acids. The germline V and J ends were trimmed by 0 bases and 7 bases, with 7 bases remaining between them. Germline V lookup: CDR1 LGHNA, CDR2 YSLEER. CDR3 in DNA: TGCGCCAGCAGCCAAGAAACTAGAAATGAGCAGTTCTTC. It is translated as CASSQETRNEQFF.

This clonotype was counted once. V usage is TRBV11-2 and J usage is TRBJ2-3; 9 bases line up with TRBD1. There are 16 residues in the CDR3. The ends lost 2 bases at V and 4 bases at J; junction bases unmatched: 7. Germline CDR1 reads SGHAT; CDR2 reads FQNNGV. The CDR3 sequence is CASSLQHRGRADTQYF. CDR3 nucleotides: TGTGCCAGCAGCTTACAGCACAGGGGGCGCGCAGATACGCAGTATTTT.

The chain carries TRBV12-3 or TRBV12-4 and TRBJ2-5; TRBD2 might be the D (6 bases). The tail of the sequence fits TRBJ2-1 better, so the J call may be wrong. This CDR3 is built from 15 residues. The DNA for the CDR3 is TGTGCCAGCAGTCCACGGGGGTTTTCCCAAGAGACCCAGTTCTTC. This gives the protein CASSPRGFSQETQFF.

The chain uses TRBV28 and TRBJ1-1, with TRBD1 matching 9 bases. Germline lookup yields CDR1 MDHEN and CDR2 SYDVKM. The CDR3 covers 15 residues. V was clipped by 7 bases and J by 0 bases; unmatched bases: 6. CDR3 DNA: TGTGCCAGCACCTATTACAGGGGGCTGAACACTGAAGCTTTCTTT. Translated: CASTYYRGLNTEAFF.

This clonotype has only a few counts. One junction end does not reproduce the germline sequence, and a read error may be involved. The chain employs TRBV20-1 and TRBJ1-5; D is uncertain. Germline loops: CDR1 DFQATT, CDR2 SNEGSKA (reference sequence). CDR3 size: 12 residues. CDR3 amino acids: CSARDENQPQHF. CDR3 in DNA: TGCAGTGCAAGAGACGAAAATCAGCCCCAGCATTTT.

This clonotype turned up a few times. CDR3 sequence reads: CASSEIRGVYGYTF. The CDR3 coding sequence is TGTGCCAGCAGTGAAATCAGGGGAGTCTATGGCTACACCTTC. This chain connects TRBV6-1 to TRBJ1-2, with TRBD1 as a possible D gene (6 bases). CDR1 is MNHNS, CDR2 SASEGT, per germline. Trimming removed 2 bases at V and 4 bases at J, with 11 bases between. The length of the CDR3 is 14 residues.

This clonotype was detected many times. The rearrangement uses TRBV2 and TRBJ2-7; no reliable D call. CDR1 and CDR2 from the germline V gene are SNHLY and FYNNEI. Trimming shortened V by 3 bases and J by 0 bases, and 6 bases separated the two germline ends. The CDR3 is made up of 13 amino acids. The CDR3 DNA follows: TGTGCCAGCAGTGACGGGCCCTCCTACGAGCAGTACTTC. Protein sequence: CASSDGPSYEQYF.

This clonotype was detected only a few times. This sequence joins TRBV10-3 and TRBJ1-1; no clear D gene. Trimming took off 9 bases at V and 0 bases at J, with 11 bases between the two ends. Germline V CDR1 and CDR2: ENHRY, SYGVKD. This CDR3 contains 13 residues. CDR3 DNA: TGTGCCATGCGGGGTTCGGTGAACACTGAAGCTTTCTTT. Residues: CAMRGSVNTEAFF.

Comment on this clonotype: This clone may be a read error of a much larger clone one base away. The chain is built from TRBV7-2 and TRBJ2-5, with D unresolved. Germline V gene lookup returns CDR1 SGHTA and CDR2 FQGNSA. The V gene lost 1 base and the J gene lost 4 bases, with 10 bases spanning the gap. The CDR3 has 14 residues. In DNA, the CDR3 is TGTGCCAGCAGCTTAGTGGGGTACCGAGAGACCCAGTACTTC. It encodes CASSLVGYRETQYF.

This clonotype was counted only a few times. This chain joins TRBV20-1 and TRBJ1-6; D remains unclear. V was pared by 1 base and J by 3 bases, with 16 bases between. The germline CDR1 and CDR2 sequences are DFQATT and SNEGSKA (reference sequence). This CDR3 has 17 residues. The CDR3 spells CSARGSVGPNYNSPLHF. CDR3 nucleotides: TGCAGTGCTAGAGGGTCGGTCGGGCCGAACTATAATTCACCCCTCCACTTT.

The chain joins TRBV7-2 to TRBJ2-1, with D tentatively TRBD1 or TRBD2 (7 bases each). Per germline, CDR1 SGHTA and CDR2 FQGNSA. The CDR3 contains 15 residues. V was trimmed by 6 bases and J by 4 bases, leaving 16 bases between them. The CDR3 is CASRAPRGGYNEQFF. For the CDR3, the DNA is TGTGCCAGCAGAGCTCCCAGGGGGGGGTACAATGAGCAGTTCTTC.

The genes are TRBV4-3 and TRBJ1-1; D is possibly TRBD1 (6 bases). V dropped 0 bases and J dropped 7 bases, with 9 bases sitting between them. This CDR3 comprises 13 residues. CDR1 is LGHNA, CDR2 YSLEER, per germline. CDR3: CASSQDRGSEAFF. The CDR3 region has the DNA TGCGCCAGCAGCCAAGACAGGGGTAGTGAAGCTTTCTTT.

V gene TRBV25-1 combines with J gene TRBJ2-5, with D tentatively TRBD2 (5 bases). The CDR3 has 16 amino acids. Trimming stripped 3 bases from V and 9 bases from J, with 23 bases between. The germline V gene has CDR1 MGHDK and CDR2 SYGVNS. DNA for the CDR3: TGTGCCAGCAGTGAGCGCAGAGGGCCCATCTGGAGCGCCCAGTACTTC. Amino acid sequence: CASSERRGPIWSAQYF.

V and J are TRBV10-3 and TRBJ2-5; 11 bases are a match to TRBD1. Germline CDR1 ENHRY, CDR2 SYGVKD. The CDR3 spans 14 residues. J was trimmed by 11 bases and V by 6 bases; bases with no gene match: 11. CDR3 loop: CAISTGTGGYEQYF. The CDR3 region has the DNA TGTGCCATCAGCACCGGGACAGGGGGTTATGAGCAGTACTTC.

The rearrangement uses TRBV5-1 and TRBJ2-7; a possible D gene is TRBD2 (5 bases). V lost 2 bases and J lost 7, with 16 bases in between. CDR1 SGHRS and CDR2 YFSETQ come from the germline V gene. This CDR3 has 14 amino acids. The DNA of the CDR3 is TGCGCCAGCAGCTTAGCGGACGACTGGGATGAGCAGTACTTC. This translates into CASSLADDWDEQYF.

This clonotype was picked up a small number of times. The J gene is TRBJ2-7, the V gene TRBV12-5, with D perhaps TRBD2 (6 bases). CDR1 LGHNT and CDR2 FRNRAP come from the germline V gene. The CDR3 spans 13 residues. V lost 6 bases and J lost 4, with 13 bases in between. CDR3 region: CASGPPGSYEQYF. The CDR3 DNA follows: TGTGCTAGTGGCCCTCCCGGGAGTTACGAGCAGTACTTC.

The chain uses TRBV6-6 and TRBJ2-5, with TRBD2 matching 11 bases. The CDR3 is 16 amino acids. V was clipped by 3 bases and J by 7 bases; unmatched bases: 10. In germline, CDR1 is MNHNY, CDR2 SVGAGI (reference sequence). The CDR3 reads CASSYASGGSVSTQYF. The CDR3 DNA follows: TGTGCCAGCAGTTATGCTAGCGGGGGGTCTGTGTCGACCCAGTACTTC.

This rearrangement joins TRBV7-9 to TRBJ1-5; 9 positions match TRBD1. The J segment lost 1 base and the V segment lost 6 bases, leaving 13 bases of the junction unmatched. Germline lookup yields CDR1 SEHNR and CDR2 FQNEAQ (reference sequence). The length of the CDR3 is 18 residues. CDR3 residues: CASSRGLGQGWSNQPQHF. In nucleotides, the CDR3 is TGTGCCAGCAGTCGTGGGCTGGGACAGGGCTGGAGCAATCAGCCCCAGCATTTT.

This chain joins TRBV6-5 and TRBJ2-7, with a tentative D call TRBD1 (6 bases). CDR1 and CDR2 (germline): MNHEY, SVGAGI. This CDR3 has 16 amino acids. V lost 0 bases to trimming and J lost 0 bases, with 12 bases between them. DNA for the CDR3: TGTGCCAGCAGTTACTCTTCGGGACAAAGCTCCTACGAGCAGTACTTC. This encodes CASSYSSGQSSYEQYF.

A few counts support this clonotype. The chain recombines TRBV9 with TRBJ2-7; no clear D. The germline V gene has CDR1 SGDLS and CDR2 YYNGEE. The CDR3 is 15 residues long. Trimming removed 1 base from V and 2 bases from J, with 13 bases in between. CDR3 loop: CASSVHSGPPYEQYF. In DNA, the CDR3 is TGTGCCAGCAGCGTACACAGTGGACCACCCTACGAGCAGTACTTC.